The TCR beta chain described here comes from a study of T cell clones after liver transplantation. CDR1 and CDR2 (germline): GTSNPN, SVGIG (reference sequence). V was clipped by 2 bases and J by 6 bases, with 6 bases between them. The CDR3 runs to 11 residues. Here immunoSEQ multiplex PCR was the method, and the copy in TCRdb shows in-frame clones only, minus some. The table lists 49,000 or so clones, approximately 71% of them singletons. The receptor was derived from a human patient who received a liver transplant. T cells may partly derive from the graft donor. The sample here was CD4+ T cells from blood, taken approximately 54 months after liver transplant. The V call is TRBV30, the J call TRBJ2-3; D unclear. This CDR3 reads CAWSQVDTQYF. The CDR3 DNA reads as TGTGCCTGGAGTCAAGTGGATACGCAGTATTTT.